This T cell receptor beta chain stems from a study of T cells in Graves' hyperthyroidism and ophthalmopathy. Study-level findings and limits: Onset of ophthalmopathy came a median around 6.2 months after the model predicted it. Classification by a 13 V-J model distinguished ophthalmopathy from stable hyperthyroidism.

This CDR3 region has 13 residues. Germline values: CDR1 MNHEY, CDR2 SVGEGT. V was clipped by 7 bases and J by 4 bases, with 14 bases between them. Each diagnosis was grounded in clinical symptoms, serum thyroxine and TRAb, thyroid ultrasound, and orbital computed tomography. Fresh peripheral blood, approximately 10 ml, was the source of the PBMCs. This clonotype showed up just a few times. Its antigen is not identified. Amplified TCR beta CDR3 regions derived from RNA transcripts. HTBI primers were the set used in a first-round RT-PCR of the TCR CDR3. From the multiplex PCR reads, TCRdb called clonotypes with MiXCR, one entry per CDR3 protein. The sample lists about 270,000 distinct CDR3 sequences, roughly 20% seen once, with about 60% in the top ten.

The sequence was collected from a man aged 25 to 40 with Graves' ophthalmopathy. The specimen was blood. This chain joins TRBV6-2 or TRBV6-3 and TRBJ2-7; no clear D gene. The CDR3 DNA reads TGTGCCAGCACCGGCAGTGAAGTATACGAGCAGTACTTC. This translates into CASTGSEVYEQYF.